This TCR beta chain was identified during a study of shared clonotypes between healthy human individuals. Study as a whole: The study enrolled a couple of women and three men aged 18 to 49.

Details on this clone: Its specificity is unknown.

The CDR3 has 15 amino acids. CDR1 ENHRY and CDR2 SYGVKD come from the germline V gene. Trimming removed 4 bases from V and 0 bases from J, with 13 bases in between. Deep was the level used in running the assay. Generated by immunoSEQ multiplex PCR, the TCRdb table keeps only in-frame clones and is missing some. The sample has about 2 million clones, 85% to 95% seen once. The study's findings and limits: An effect of sequencing depth on clonotype sharing among donors was expected.

In the CD4+ fraction, cells were divided into CD45RA+ naive and CD45RA-negative memory subsets. This rearrangement joins TRBV10-3 to TRBJ2-7; D remains unclear. Sequencing was carried out using naive CD4+ T cells sorted from blood. Subset indicated: CD45RA+ positively selected. The clonotype originates from a man aged 18 to 29 in good health. CDR3 amino acids: CAISGFLGNSYEQYF. The CDR3 DNA reads as TGTGCCATCAGTGGGTTTTTGGGGAACTCCTACGAGCAGTACTTC.